These 25 T cell receptor beta chains share one sample of origin, sequenced in a study of T cells after yellow fever vaccination. TCRdb reprocessed the 5' RACE reads via MiXCR and lists one record per CDR3 protein. The sample yields a few hundred thousand distinct CDR3 sequences, 18% seen once. The sequenced sample was PBMCs, obtained before the yellow fever booster vaccination. The origin of the receptors is a man between 18 and 29 years old who received the YFV17D yellow fever vaccine.

The chain links TRBV18 to TRBJ2-7; 7 bases map to TRBD1. CDR1 and CDR2 (germline): KGHSH, LQKENI. This CDR3 has 14 residues. Germline trimming cut 3 bases from V and 3 bases from J; bases unmatched to any gene: 5. CDR3 sequence: CASSPGTDNYEQYF. The CDR3 nucleotides are TGTGCCAGCTCACCCGGGACAGACAACTACGAGCAGTACTTC.

The chain joins TRBV4-3 to TRBJ2-1; 12 bases fit TRBD2. Germline V gene data show CDR1 as LGHNA and CDR2 as YSLEER. Trimming cost V 3 bases and J 8 bases; bases outside gene matches: 5. CDR3 length: 15 amino acids. The CDR3 here is CASSQRLAGAHEQFF. The CDR3 DNA is TGCGCCAGCAGCCAGCGACTAGCGGGGGCACATGAGCAGTTCTTC.

The V call is TRBV29-1, the J call TRBJ1-1, with 7 positions matching TRBD1. The CDR3 is 13 residues long. Looked up from germline, CDR1 is SQVTM and CDR2 is ANQGSEA. Trimming took 7 bases from V and 4 from J; bases not matched to a gene: 9. Written as DNA, the CDR3 is TGCAGCGGGGAAAGGGGGCGAGGCACTGAAGCTTTCTTT. Protein sequence: CSGERGRGTEAFF.

The rearrangement links TRBV10-3 to TRBJ2-3, with 9 bases identical to TRBD2. With 6 bases clipped from V and 1 base from J, the junction kept 5 bases outside the gene matches. The length of the CDR3 is 15 residues. The germline V gene has CDR1 ENHRY and CDR2 SYGVKD. Here the CDR3 DNA reads TGTGCCATCAGGGGGACTAGCCGAGGCACAGATACGCAGTATTTT. Its translation: CAIRGTSRGTDTQYF.

The chain uses TRBV4-3 and TRBJ2-3; 15 bases fit TRBD2. This CDR3 contains 17 residues. CDR1 LGHNA and CDR2 YSLEER come from the germline V gene. Trimming cost V 5 bases and J 0 bases; bases outside gene matches: 3. CDR3 loop: CASSEGLAGGSTDTQYF. For the CDR3, the DNA is TGCGCCAGCAGCGAGGGACTAGCGGGGGGAAGCACAGATACGCAGTATTTT.

The gene calls are TRBV5-1 and TRBJ1-1, with D perhaps matching TRBD1 (6 bases). CDR1 is SGHRS, CDR2 YFSETQ, per germline. The CDR3 spans 15 residues. Trimming pared 5 bases from V and 3 bases from J, leaving 17 bases between. The CDR3 DNA is TGCGCCAGCAGTTCAAACTCAGGGGTGGACACTGAAGCTTTCTTT. The encoded protein is CASSSNSGVDTEAFF.

This clonotype was observed a few times. The V gene is TRBV2, the J gene TRBJ2-7; D gene uncertain. The length of the CDR3 is 11 residues. Germline V CDR1 and CDR2: SNHLY, FYNNEI. Deletions cut 6 bases from V and 10 bases from J, with 13 bases between. The CDR3, as DNA: TGTGCCAGCAGCCCAGACTGGGCTCAGTACGTC. Translating gives CASSPDWAQYV.

This clonotype appeared a few times. V gene TRBV12-3 or TRBV12-4 combines with J gene TRBJ2-1, with unresolved D. The V and J ends lost 3 bases and 4 bases respectively, with 10 bases between them. This CDR3 has 14 amino acids. The CDR3 bases are TGTGCCAGCAGTTTTGGGGTCCTTTACAATGAGCAGTTCTTC. This sequence encodes CASSFGVLYNEQFF.

The rearrangement uses TRBV5-1 and TRBJ2-3; 7 bases map to TRBD2. The trim removed 4 bases at V and 5 bases at J, leaving 10 bases unmatched. Germline CDR1 reads SGHRS; CDR2 reads YFSETQ. This CDR3 is 15 amino acids long. The CDR3 DNA reads TGCGCCAGCAGCCCGGGGGACCGGGAGGAAGATACGCAGTATTTT. Translation: CASSPGDREEDTQYF.

This rearrangement joins TRBV12-3 or TRBV12-4 to TRBJ1-5; possible D gene TRBD1, 5 bases. Deletions cut 8 bases from V and 7 bases from J, with 18 bases between. This CDR3 is 14 amino acids long. This CDR3 is CASSLGVLKQPQHF. For the CDR3, the DNA is TGTGCCAGCTCCTTGGGGGTATTAAAGCAGCCCCAGCATTTT.

This clonotype was recorded a few times. The chain couples TRBV4-1 to TRBJ1-2, with D hard to call. CDR3 length: 16 amino acids. V was trimmed by 0 bases and J by 4 bases, leaving 15 bases between them. CDR1 is MGHRA and CDR2 is YSYEKL in the germline V gene. The CDR3 region is CASSQDEGISLYGYTF. In DNA form, the CDR3 reads TGCGCCAGCAGCCAAGACGAAGGCATCTCCCTCTATGGCTACACCTTC.

The rearrangement links TRBV12-3 or TRBV12-4 to TRBJ2-1; no clear D gene. The length of the CDR3 is 13 residues. Trimming shortened V by 4 bases and J by 6 bases, and 10 bases separated the two germline ends. The CDR3 nucleotides read TGTGCCAGCAGTTGGTCGCTACGCAATGAGCAGTTCTTC. This sequence encodes CASSWSLRNEQFF.

This chain joins TRBV7-9 and TRBJ2-3; D is unclear. Deletions cut 6 bases from V and 5 bases from J, with 9 bases between. CDR1 and CDR2 (germline): SEHNR, FQNEAQ (reference sequence). This CDR3 region has 12 residues. The CDR3 DNA follows: TGTGCCAGCAGTCCGGACGGAGATACGCAGTATTTT. Translated: CASSPDGDTQYF.

CDR3 sequence: CASSQSLGGANVLTF. CDR3 coding DNA: TGCGCCAGCTCCCAGTCGTTGGGAGGGGCCAACGTCCTGACTTTC. The J gene is TRBJ2-6, the V gene TRBV5-1; D is unresolved. With 7 bases removed from V and 4 bases from J, the gap between germline ends came to 15 bases. CDR3 size: 15 residues. Germline CDR1 reads SGHRS; CDR2 reads YFSETQ. The full variable domain, completed using reference TRBV5-1 and TRBJ2-6, is KAGVTQTPRYLIKTRGQQVTLSCSPISGHRSVSWYQQTPGQGLQFLFEYFSETQRNKGNFPGRFSGRQFSNSRSEMNVSTLELGDSALYLCASSQSLGGANVLTFGAGSRLTVL.

This clonotype occurred a few times. The genes are TRBV6-2 or TRBV6-3 and TRBJ1-5, with D unresolved. The CDR3 runs to 16 residues. The germline V gene has CDR1 MNHEY and CDR2 SVGEGT. Trimming took 0 bases from V and 0 from J, leaving 9 bases between them. CDR3 bases: TGTGCCAGCAGTTACTCGAAACGGCTTAGCAATCAGCCCCAGCATTTT. It is translated as CASSYSKRLSNQPQHF.

The chain employs TRBV7-9 and TRBJ1-3; TRBD1 matches 8 bases. This CDR3 region has 15 residues. The germline CDR1 and CDR2 sequences are SEHNR and FQNEAQ (reference sequence). After removal of 2 bases from V and 7 bases from J, the junction contained 7 bases not matched to a gene. CDR3 in amino acids: CASSLKGRGPNTIYF. Written as DNA, the CDR3 is TGTGCCAGCAGCTTAAAGGGCAGGGGGCCGAACACCATATATTTT.

The DNA of the CDR3 is TGTGCCAGCAGCTGGCTCTCCGGGACAGGGGGCTGGGGTGAGCAGTTCTTC. Translation gives CASSWLSGTGGWGEQFF. J is TRBJ2-1 and V is TRBV5-6; TRBD1 aligns across 12 bases. Germline values: CDR1 SGHDT, CDR2 YYEEEE. Unmatched junction bases numbered 13, after V lost 3 bases and J lost 9 bases. The CDR3 contains 17 residues. Full variable domain (remainder filled in from reference TRBV5-6 and TRBJ2-1): DAGVTQSPTHLIKTRGQQVTLRCSPKSGHDTVSWYQQALGQGPQFIFQYYEEEERQRGNFPDRFSGHQFPNYSSELNVNALLLGDSALYLCASSWLSGTGGWGEQFFGPGTRLTVL.

The rearrangement links TRBV20-1 to TRBJ2-3; a weak D match, TRBD1 (5 bases). V lost 3 bases to trimming and J lost 0 bases, with 13 bases between them. The CDR3 sequence is 15 residues long. Per the germline V gene, CDR1 is DFQATT and CDR2 is SNEGSKA (reference sequence). The CDR3 sequence is CSASLRASSTDTQYF. In DNA form, the CDR3 reads TGCAGTGCTAGTCTCAGGGCGTCTAGCACAGATACGCAGTATTTT.

CDR3 amino acids: CASTVQDTQYF. The CDR3 region has the DNA TGCGCCAGCACGGTGCAGGATACGCAGTATTTT. V usage is TRBV5-1 and J usage is TRBJ2-3, with unresolved D. Trimming shortened V by 6 bases and J by 6 bases, and 8 bases separated the two germline ends. Germline V gene data show CDR1 as SGHRS and CDR2 as YFSETQ. The CDR3 length is 11 residues.

The chain carries TRBV9 and TRBJ2-1; 7 positions agree with TRBD2. The CDR3 sequence is 18 residues long. The trim removed 0 bases at V and 4 bases at J, leaving 13 bases unmatched. CDR1 is SGDLS, CDR2 YYNGEE, per germline. CDR3 nucleotides: TGTGCCAGCAGCGTAGAGGTGGCTAGCGGTCTACCGTACAATGAGCAGTTCTTC. This codes for CASSVEVASGLPYNEQFF.

This clonotype was recorded only once. The chain is built from TRBV10-2 and TRBJ1-5; D gene unclear. This CDR3 comprises 14 residues. The V and J ends lost 6 bases and 2 bases respectively, with 11 bases between them. Per germline, CDR1 WSHSY and CDR2 SAAADI. This chain's CDR3 is CASRADGGNQPQHF. CDR3 DNA sequence: TGCGCCAGCAGAGCCGACGGCGGCAATCAGCCCCAGCATTTT.

The DNA of the CDR3 is TGCGCCAGCAGCTTGACCGGGCAGGTTGATTCACCCCTCCACTTT. This encodes CASSLTGQVDSPLHF. V gene TRBV5-1 combines with J gene TRBJ1-6; D gene ambiguous. CDR3 length: 15 residues. Germline loops: CDR1 SGHRS, CDR2 YFSETQ. V was pared by 1 base and J by 8 bases, with 13 bases between.

The table lists this clonotype with a few counts. This chain connects TRBV7-2 to TRBJ1-1; tentatively, D is TRBD1 (5 bases). From germline, CDR1 is SGHTA and CDR2 FQGNSA. V was trimmed by 5 bases and J by 4 bases, leaving 11 bases between them. This CDR3 has 13 residues. In nucleotides, the CDR3 is TGTGCCAGCAGCCTCGGGGGGACCACTGAAGCTTTCTTT. This sequence encodes CASSLGGTTEAFF.

This clonotype was counted only a few times. This chain connects TRBV7-2 to TRBJ2-4, with TRBD2 matching 10 bases. Germline CDR1 SGHTA, CDR2 FQGNSA. V was pared by 5 bases and J by 0 bases, with 4 bases of the junction left unmatched. This CDR3 is built from 16 residues. CDR3 nucleotides: TGTGCCAGCAGCATACTAGCGGGGTTAGCCAAAAACATTCAGTACTTC. It specifies CASSILAGLAKNIQYF.

J is TRBJ2-1 and V is TRBV11-2, with D tentatively TRBD1 or TRBD2 (5 bases each). V shed 5 bases and J shed 8 bases, with 13 bases lying between them. CDR3 length: 13 residues. Germline V gives CDR1 SGHAT, CDR2 FQNNGV. In DNA, the CDR3 is TGTGCCAGCAGCGGACCCCGGGGCGATGAGCAGTTCTTC. Its translation is CASSGPRGDEQFF. Combining the CDR3 with reference TRBV11-2 and TRBJ2-1 gives the whole variable domain EAGVAQSPRYKIIEKRQSVAFWCNPISGHATLYWYQQILGQGPKLLIQFQNNGVVDDSQLPKDRFSAERLKGVDSTLKIQPAKLEDSAVYLCASSGPRGDEQFFGPGTRLTVL.